These 4 T cell receptor beta chains were all obtained from the same sample, sequenced in a study of blood T cells in healthy people across ages. Then a second PCR, running about 6 to 12 cycles, was carried out with a sample-barcoded 5' primer and a J-beta primer mix. TCRdb analysed the 5' RACE reads with MiXCR anew, one entry per CDR3 protein. This table holds hundreds of thousands of distinct CDR3 sequences, approximately 30% found once. Specimen: blood. The receptors were gathered from an elderly woman in good health.

This clonotype has a count of ten or more. This chain joins TRBV5-5 and TRBJ2-5; possible D gene TRBD1, 5 bases. The germline V gene has CDR1 SGHKS and CDR2 YYEKEE (reference sequence). This CDR3 comprises 14 residues. The germline V and J ends were trimmed by 4 bases and 0 bases, with 10 bases remaining between them. CDR3: CASSPTEYQETQYF. Written as DNA, the CDR3 is TGTGCCAGCAGCCCGACAGAGTACCAAGAGACCCAGTACTTC.

This clonotype was detected many times. The chain uses TRBV4-1 and TRBJ2-3, with 10 bases aligning to TRBD2. The CDR3 contains 17 residues. Germline V gene sequence: CDR1 MGHRA, CDR2 YSYEKL. V lost 0 bases to trimming and J lost 4 bases; unmatched junction nucleotides: 7. As DNA, the CDR3 is TGCGCCAGCAGCCAAGATCGAGGAGCGGGGGGGGCAGATACGCAGTATTTT. Protein product: CASSQDRGAGGADTQYF.

This clonotype was seen only a few times. The chain recombines TRBV6-2 or TRBV6-3 with TRBJ1-1, with D maybe TRBD1 (6 bases). V was pared by 4 bases and J by 3 bases, with 12 bases between. The germline V gene has CDR1 MNHEY and CDR2 SVGEGT. The CDR3 length is 14 residues. This CDR3 reads CASSLGGKDTEAFF. The CDR3 DNA reads TGTGCCAGCAGTTTAGGGGGTAAGGACACTGAAGCTTTCTTT.

J is TRBJ2-7 and V is TRBV9, with TRBD2 as a possible D gene (7 bases). The CDR3 length is 17 residues. Trimming removed 0 bases from V and 4 bases from J, with 20 bases in between. Germline lookup yields CDR1 SGDLS and CDR2 YYNGEE. The CDR3 DNA reads TGTGCCAGCAGCGTAGAAAGGGGGGGCAGGGCCCTATACGAGCAGTACTTC. Its protein is CASSVERGGRALYEQYF.